This is a list of T cell receptor beta chains from one sample in a study of control samples from healthy donors and cancer patients. Data came from immunoSEQ multiplex PCR; TCRdb stores just in-frame clones and leaves some out. In the table there are 84,000 or so clones, 91% of which are singletons. Sequenced: blood. The source is a man aged 25-40 years in good health. Each CDR3 is given with its conserved first and last residue. Fields, in order: D gene, V gene, J gene, clone size, CDR3 DNA, CDR3 protein. The D gene is left open where the match is weak. Size values are once, few and many counts, or a class for expanded clones, and some rows have none.

-	TRBV4-1	TRBJ2-2	few	TGCGCCAGCAGCCAAGATTATGAACCCGGGGAGCTGTTTTTT	CASSQDYEPGELFF
TRBD1	TRBV9	TRBJ2-7	-	TGTGCCAGCAGTGAATACGGGACAGGGCGCCACGAGCAGTACTTC	CASSEYGTGRHEQYF
TRBD1	TRBV18	TRBJ1-6	-	TGTGCCAGCTCACCAGTAGGACAGGATAATTCACCCCTCCACTTT	CASSPVGQDNSPLHF
TRBD1	TRBV27	TRBJ2-5	-	TGTGCCAGCAGTCCCCGGATCGGGGACAGGGGACAAGAGACCCAGTACTTC	CASSPRIGDRGQETQYF
TRBD1	TRBV4-1	TRBJ2-2	-	TGCGCCAGCAGCCTCCGGGACAGGGTCAACACCGGGGAGCTGTTTTTT	CASSLRDRVNTGELFF
TRBD1	TRBV4-1	TRBJ2-1	-	TGCGCCAGCAGCCAGGACCCCGGGACAGTCTACAATGAGCAGTTCTTC	CASSQDPGTVYNEQFF
-	TRBV27	TRBJ1-6	-	TGTGCCAGCCGCCGGGACACCGATACTTCACTCCTCCACTTT	CASRRDTDTSLLHF
-	TRBV28	TRBJ1-3	-	TGTGCCAGCCTCTCCTCTGGAAACACCATATATTTT	CASLSSGNTIYF
-	TRBV28	TRBJ1-5	-	TGTGCCAGCAGTGGGGGTCGGGGGGCGGCTCAGCCCCAGCATTTT	CASSGGRGAAQPQHF
TRBD2	TRBV6-5	TRBJ2-1	-	TGTGCCAGCAGTTCCTGGGCTAGCGGGACCAATGAGCAGTTCTTC	CASSSWASGTNEQFF
TRBD1	TRBV19	TRBJ2-1	-	TGTGCCAGTACCGTCCCGGGACAGGGTAATAATGAGCAGTTCTTC	CASTVPGQGNNEQFF